A single sample is the source of the 15 T cell receptor beta chains below, sequenced in a study of T cells in Graves' hyperthyroidism and ophthalmopathy (dated 2019 in TCRdb). The library was built by means of multiplex PCR. Sequencing was performed on an Illumina HiSeq 2000. The TCR beta CDR3 regions were amplified from RNA transcripts. A first-round RT-PCR of the TCR CDR3 used the HTBI primer set with the Qiagen OneStep RT-PCR kit. The public reads were quality trimmed at Q25 with fastp and then assembled into clones with MiXCR by TCRdb, keeping productive beta chains. Rows matching on CDR3 protein sequence are summarized as one entry with the most common DNA and genes. The sample contains a few hundred thousand distinct CDR3 sequences, approximately 14% of them found a single time. The ten largest account for roughly 6.6% of the sample. Specimen: blood. These receptors originate from a woman younger than 45 with Graves' hyperthyroidism.

This clonotype was seen many times. The DNA is left out, because the CDR3 cannot be placed on it with certainty; the CDR3 is given as TCRdb lists it. V gene TRBV20-1 combines with J gene TRBJ2-7; TRBD1 was called by the table and not checked on the DNA. Germline loops: CDR1 DFQATT, CDR2 SNEGSKA (reference sequence). The CDR3 sequence runs 15 residues, both termini included. The CDR3: CSASTSGRVSYEQYF.

This clonotype appeared a few times. The chain carries TRBV6-1 and TRBJ1-1; 7 bases match TRBD1. Trimming removed 5 bases from V and 0 bases from J; junction bases left unmatched: 3. The CDR3 covers 14 residues. Germline V gene data show CDR1 as MNHNS and CDR2 as SASEGT. CDR3 region: CASSRQGLNTEAFF. CDR3 sequence (DNA): TGTGCCAGCAGTAGACAGGGTTTGAACACTGAAGCTTTCTTT.

This clonotype was counted a few times. This chain uses TRBV3-1 with TRBJ1-5, with D unresolved. The length of the CDR3 is 18 residues. Trimming took 1 base from V and 3 from J, leaving 19 bases between them. Germline CDR1 LGHDT, CDR2 YNNKEL (reference sequence). This chain's CDR3 is CASSQGFMWSAFNQPQHF. The CDR3 DNA is TGTGCCAGCAGCCAAGGTTTTATGTGGAGCGCGTTCAATCAGCCCCAGCATTTT.

There are many counts of this clonotype. The genes are TRBV6-1 and TRBJ1-5, with D tentatively TRBD1 (6 bases). Germline V gene sequence: CDR1 MNHNS, CDR2 SASEGT. V gave up 9 bases and J gave up 7 bases, with 13 bases separating them. CDR3 size: 12 residues. For the CDR3, the DNA is TGTGCCAGTCTACAGGGCGGGCAGCCCCAGCATTTT. Protein: CASLQGGQPQHF.

This clonotype was seen more than once but under ten times. The rearrangement uses TRBV7-9 and TRBJ2-5; D may correspond to TRBD1 or TRBD2 (5 bases each). This CDR3 has 16 amino acids. Germline V gene data show CDR1 as SEHNR and CDR2 as FQNEAQ (reference sequence). V lost 0 bases, J lost 1 base, and 12 bases lay in between. The CDR3 bases are TGTGCCAGCAGCTTAGCGGACCCCGGGGCCCAAGAGACCCAGTACTTC. The encoded protein is CASSLADPGAQETQYF.

Ten or more counts support this clonotype. The chain recombines TRBV11-2 with TRBJ2-1; weak D call: TRBD2 (6 bases). The CDR3 extends over 15 amino acids. Trimming took 0 bases from V and 3 from J, leaving 9 bases between them. Germline CDR1 and CDR2: SGHAT and FQNNGV. In DNA form, the CDR3 reads TGTGCCAGCAGCTTAGATCAGGGAGGCTACAATGAGCAGTTCTTC. Its translation is CASSLDQGGYNEQFF.

This clonotype was seen ten or more times. The V gene is TRBV10-2, the J gene TRBJ2-3; no firm D call. V was shortened by 3 bases and J by 1 base, with 5 bases between the two germline ends. The CDR3 consists of 13 residues. CDR1 and CDR2 from the germline V gene are WSHSY and SAAADI. CDR3 sequence (DNA): TGCGCCAGCAGTGATGAGGGCACAGATACGCAGTATTTT. Its translation is CASSDEGTDTQYF.

In its sample, this clonotype was seen many times. The chain links TRBV5-1 to TRBJ2-7, with 11 bases fitting TRBD2. CDR1 is SGHRS, CDR2 YFSETQ, per germline. Trimming cost V 0 bases and J 7 bases; bases outside gene matches: 9. The length of the CDR3 is 16 residues. CDR3 region: CASSLVLAGGPHEQYF. CDR3 nucleotide sequence: TGCGCCAGCAGCTTGGTGTTAGCGGGAGGGCCCCATGAGCAGTACTTC.

This clonotype has just a few counts. This chain links TRBV15 with TRBJ2-1, with TRBD1 identical over 8 bases. From germline, CDR1 is LNHNV and CDR2 YYDKDF (reference sequence). The CDR3 extends over 13 amino acids. V trimming: 6 bases; J trimming: 8 bases; junction bases outside the gene matches: 6. CDR3 DNA: TGTGCCACCAGGTGGACAGGGACGTATGAGCAGTTCTTC. Encoded protein: CATRWTGTYEQFF.

In this sample, this clonotype turned up many times. This chain uses TRBV27 with TRBJ2-3; D is perhaps TRBD1 or TRBD2 (5 bases each). The CDR3 consists of 14 residues. The ends were cut back, 5 bases at V and 2 bases at J, with 11 bases in the middle. CDR1 is MNHEY, CDR2 SMNVEV, per germline (reference sequence). CDR3 region: CASSEGTHTDTQYF. The CDR3 coding sequence is TGTGCCAGCAGTGAGGGGACCCACACAGATACGCAGTATTTT.

This chain links TRBV5-1 with TRBJ2-1; D may be TRBD2 (6 bases). The CDR3 has 14 amino acids. Germline V CDR1 and CDR2: SGHRS, YFSETQ. Trimming removed 2 bases from V and 8 bases from J, with 14 bases in between. The CDR3 DNA reads as TGCGCCAGCAGCTTAATGACTAGTATCGATGAGCAGTTCTTC. Its translation: CASSLMTSIDEQFF.

The chain joins TRBV20-1 to TRBJ2-1, with 10 bases aligning to TRBD2. Germline CDR1 and CDR2: DFQATT and SNEGSKA (reference sequence). The V and J ends lost 0 bases and 6 bases, in that order; junction bases with no gene match: 8. This CDR3 comprises 16 residues. Here the CDR3 reads CSARDNSGRARNEQFF. CDR3 in DNA: TGCAGTGCTAGAGATAACAGCGGGAGGGCCCGCAATGAGCAGTTCTTC.

This clonotype was recorded at least ten times. The chain has TRBV7-9 and TRBJ2-3; a weak D match, TRBD2 (6 bases). Trimming pared 6 bases from V and 2 bases from J, leaving 18 bases between. The CDR3 spans 16 residues. Germline V gene data show CDR1 as SEHNR and CDR2 as FQNEAQ (reference sequence). In DNA, the CDR3 is TGTGCCAGCAGTAGGCGGGATGTGGCTACCACAGATACGCAGTATTTT. Translated: CASSRRDVATTDTQYF.

Comments on this clonotype: No conserved phenylalanine or tryptophan ends this CDR3, so it is likely a read error. The rearrangement joins TRBV5-6 to TRBJ2-3; 11 nucleotides line up with TRBD2. Germline trimming cut 0 bases from V and 0 bases from J; bases unmatched to any gene: 9. Germline V gene lookup returns CDR1 SGHDT and CDR2 YYEEEE. The CDR3 length is 19 residues. This CDR3 reads CASSLGWLAGGSSTDTQYL. The CDR3, as DNA: TGTGCCAGCAGCTTGGGATGGCTAGCGGGAGGTTCTAGCACAGATACGCAGTATCTT.

At least ten counts were recorded for this clonotype. The J gene is TRBJ2-3, the V gene TRBV3-1; D might be TRBD2 (5 bases). Germline V lookup: CDR1 LGHDT, CDR2 YNNKEL (reference sequence). CDR3 length: 14 amino acids. Trimming shortened V by 1 base and J by 2 bases, and 7 bases separated the two germline ends. CDR3 region: CASSQGRNTDTQYF. CDR3 DNA: TGTGCCAGCAGCCAAGGGAGGAACACAGATACGCAGTATTTT.